The rows below give T cell receptor beta chains drawn from one sample of a study of blood T cell repertoires in COVID-19. Using immunoSEQ multiplex PCR, the repertoire was profiled, and TCRdb retains in-frame clones only, with some absent. Of approximately 280,000 clones detected, about nine tenths appear once; the ten largest clones hold around 2%. The sequencing input was peripheral blood. These receptors were obtained from a man aged 50 to 59 with acute or convalescent COVID-19. Both conserved end residues are trimmed from each CDR3. D genes are given only for firm matches.

J gene: TRBJ1-1
V gene: TRBV30
D gene: .
CDR3 protein: AWSVGRGGTEAF

J gene: TRBJ2-3
V gene: TRBV6-1
D gene: .
CDR3 protein: ASSETGAGLTDTQY

J gene: TRBJ2-7
V gene: TRBV2
D gene: .
CDR3 protein: ASSEWGQGGYEQY

J gene: TRBJ2-3
V gene: TRBV6-6
D gene: TRBD1
CDR3 protein: ASSYRGQGGTDTQY

J gene: TRBJ2-3
V gene: TRBV19
D gene: TRBD2
CDR3 protein: ASRQTGGADDTQY

J gene: TRBJ2-5
V gene: TRBV5-1
D gene: TRBD2
CDR3 protein: ASSREAQETQY

J gene: TRBJ2-3
V gene: TRBV5-1
D gene: TRBD2
CDR3 protein: ASSLVLAGTTTDTQY

J gene: TRBJ2-3
V gene: TRBV5-4
D gene: .
CDR3 protein: ASSLGGGAVDTQY

J gene: TRBJ2-7
V gene: TRBV27
D gene: .
CDR3 protein: ASSWARGGNEQY

J gene: TRBJ2-3
V gene: TRBV15
D gene: TRBD2
CDR3 protein: ATSRREAGSTDTQY

J gene: TRBJ2-7
V gene: TRBV2
D gene: TRBD1
CDR3 protein: ASTREDRATYEQY

J gene: TRBJ2-1
V gene: TRBV30
D gene: TRBD2
CDR3 protein: AWGERGWF

J gene: TRBJ2-5
V gene: TRBV19
D gene: .
CDR3 protein: ASSTTRTETQY

J gene: TRBJ1-1
V gene: TRBV6-6
D gene: .
CDR3 protein: ASSPSLTGRNTEAF

J gene: TRBJ1-1
V gene: TRBV19
D gene: .
CDR3 protein: ASSMTVRDTEAF

J gene: TRBJ1-2
V gene: TRBV27
D gene: TRBD1
CDR3 protein: ASSPADRGLDGYT

J gene: TRBJ1-1
V gene: TRBV19
D gene: TRBD1
CDR3 protein: ASSIVDRENTEAF

J gene: TRBJ2-1
V gene: TRBV5-4
D gene: .
CDR3 protein: ASSLAAGSYNEQF

J gene: TRBJ2-6
V gene: TRBV11-2
D gene: .
CDR3 protein: ASSRNPAQPSGANVLT

J gene: TRBJ2-7
V gene: TRBV6-5
D gene: TRBD2
CDR3 protein: ASIGSSGAYEQY

J gene: TRBJ1-3
V gene: TRBV4-1
D gene: .
CDR3 protein: ASSFRKDTIY

J gene: TRBJ2-7
V gene: TRBV7-3
D gene: .
CDR3 protein: ASSARGEGYEQY

J gene: TRBJ2-1
V gene: TRBV2
D gene: .
CDR3 protein: ASSGDSYNEQF

J gene: TRBJ1-1
V gene: TRBV19
D gene: .
CDR3 protein: ASSIGQGYTEAF

J gene: TRBJ1-2
V gene: TRBV5-6
D gene: TRBD1
CDR3 protein: ASSFGGTGREYGYT

J gene: TRBJ1-2
V gene: TRBV11-2
D gene: TRBD1
CDR3 protein: ASSAHRGKPGYGYT

J gene: TRBJ1-1
V gene: TRBV4-2
D gene: .
CDR3 protein: ASSQDRGDYTEAF

J gene: TRBJ2-1
V gene: TRBV10-3
D gene: TRBD1
CDR3 protein: AIKGTGSNEQF

J gene: TRBJ2-7
V gene: TRBV25-1
D gene: .
CDR3 protein: ASSESGSYEQY

J gene: TRBJ2-7
V gene: TRBV27
D gene: TRBD1
CDR3 protein: ASSPSYGQGRGEQY

J gene: TRBJ1-2
V gene: TRBV3-1/TRBV3-2
D gene: TRBD1
CDR3 protein: ASSQDGQGAYGYT

J gene: TRBJ1-6
V gene: TRBV6-5
D gene: TRBD1
CDR3 protein: ASRGQGNSPLH

J gene: TRBJ2-2
V gene: TRBV7-3
D gene: .
CDR3 protein: ASSLLERTGELF

J gene: TRBJ1-2
V gene: TRBV9
D gene: .
CDR3 protein: ASSARVGYT

J gene: TRBJ2-7
V gene: TRBV10-3
D gene: TRBD1
CDR3 protein: AIQRDSFYEQY

J gene: TRBJ2-7
V gene: TRBV11-3
D gene: TRBD2
CDR3 protein: ASSLAGRGIHEQY

J gene: TRBJ1-1
V gene: TRBV28
D gene: .
CDR3 protein: ASSFKGGRAEAF

J gene: TRBJ1-5
V gene: TRBV30
D gene: TRBD1
CDR3 protein: AWRGQGTAYNQPQH

J gene: TRBJ1-1
V gene: TRBV7-2
D gene: .
CDR3 protein: ASRLNRDTEAF

J gene: TRBJ2-1
V gene: TRBV12-5
D gene: .
CDR3 protein: ASGLSVFTGGNEQF

J gene: TRBJ1-1
V gene: TRBV2
D gene: .
CDR3 protein: ASSEDRNTEAF

J gene: TRBJ1-2
V gene: TRBV6-5
D gene: .
CDR3 protein: ASSGGAVYGYT

J gene: TRBJ2-7
V gene: TRBV19
D gene: TRBD1
CDR3 protein: ASSIGQGRHEQY

J gene: TRBJ2-7
V gene: TRBV5-4
D gene: .
CDR3 protein: ASSPPGDRSYEQY

J gene: TRBJ2-7
V gene: TRBV5-1
D gene: .
CDR3 protein: ASSSPRDTFYEQY

J gene: TRBJ2-3
V gene: TRBV15
D gene: TRBD2
CDR3 protein: ATSADSGGSTDTQY

J gene: TRBJ2-5
V gene: TRBV6-1
D gene: TRBD1
CDR3 protein: ASSETYRGRETQY

J gene: TRBJ2-3
V gene: TRBV2
D gene: .
CDR3 protein: ASSEEAGRLSTDTQY